This T cell receptor beta chain was captured by sequencing in a study of shared clonotypes between healthy human individuals. Regarding the study as a whole: Four donors held 4.5% to 5% of naive CD4 clonotypes in common. Relative to their counterparts shared across all four donors, non-shared clonotypes exhibited diminished generation probabilities.

TCRdb's table, derived via immunoSEQ multiplex PCR, lists solely in-frame clones and lacks some. The sample comprises around 2,000,000 clones, approximately 94% of which are singletons, and around 1.1% rests with the top ten. Naive CD8 cells, CD45RO-negative and positively selected for CCR7, excluded terminally differentiated effector memory CD45RA+ cells. Concerning this clone itself: Its cognate antigen is unknown.

The sequence came from a man aged 18 to 29 in good health. Sequenced sample: naive CD8+ T cells sorted from blood.

The CDR3 loop reads CASSFDGHLMGQETQYF. CDR3 bases: TGTGCCAGCAGCTTCGACGGACACCTGATGGGACAAGAGACCCAGTACTTC. This chain joins TRBV5-6 and TRBJ2-5, with D possibly being TRBD1 (5 bases). Trimming removed 2 bases from V and 2 bases from J, with 19 bases in between. Germline CDR1 and CDR2: SGHDT and YYEEEE. CDR3 length: 17 residues. The full variable domain, completed using reference TRBV5-6 and TRBJ2-5, is DAGVTQSPTHLIKTRGQQVTLRCSPKSGHDTVSWYQQALGQGPQFIFQYYEEEERQRGNFPDRFSGHQFPNYSSELNVNALLLGDSALYLCASSFDGHLMGQETQYFGPGTRLLVL.